The 9 T cell receptor beta chains in this list originate from one sample, sequenced in a study of immune cell composition in non-small cell lung cancer. Repertoires were generated with immunoSEQ multiplex PCR, while TCRdb's copy carries only in-frame clones and drops some. This sample has around 1,700 clones, with around 80% found just once. Normal lung sampling was at least 3 cm from the tumour, as distant as possible. The source material was non-adjacent lung tissue. The receptors originated from a human donor with non-small cell lung cancer.

V gene TRBV6-5 combines with J gene TRBJ2-7; D perhaps matches TRBD1 (6 bases). V was trimmed by 5 bases and J by 3 bases, leaving 11 bases between them. Germline V gene lookup returns CDR1 MNHEY and CDR2 SVGAGI. This CDR3 spans 13 amino acids. The CDR3 bases are TGTGCCAGCAGTCCCGGGACACGCTACGAGCAGTACTTC. Translation gives CASSPGTRYEQYF.

The chain joins TRBV4-1 to TRBJ2-1, with TRBD2 identical over 7 bases. The CDR3 consists of 17 residues. V dropped 4 bases and J dropped 6; count of bases not matched to a gene: 15. The germline CDR1 and CDR2 sequences are MGHRA and YSYEKL. CDR3 coding DNA: TGCGCCAGCAGCCGGGACGAGCGGGGAAAGGGGAGCAATGAGCAGTTCTTC. Amino acid sequence: CASSRDERGKGSNEQFF.

V is TRBV2 and J is TRBJ2-3, with TRBD2 matching 8 bases. The germline V gene encodes CDR1 SNHLY and CDR2 FYNNEI. This CDR3 spans 16 amino acids. V lost 7 bases and J lost 1; bases outside the gene matches: 10. This chain's CDR3 is CASKGLDSIRTDTQYF. In DNA, the CDR3 is TGTGCCAGCAAGGGACTAGACTCCATACGCACAGATACGCAGTATTTT.

The chain is built from TRBV4-1 and TRBJ2-1; 9 bases are a match to TRBD1. J was trimmed by 0 bases and V by 3 bases; bases with no gene match: 3. CDR1 MGHRA and CDR2 YSYEKL come from the germline V gene. CDR3 length equals 16 residues. The CDR3 sequence is CASSQAGQGSYNEQFF. CDR3 in DNA: TGCGCCAGCAGCCAGGCGGGACAGGGCTCCTACAATGAGCAGTTCTTC.

This CDR3 reads CASGPSSRQYF. CDR3 nucleotides: TGTGCCAGCGGGCCGTCGAGCCGCCAGTACTTC. The chain has TRBV28 and TRBJ2-7; no clear D. CDR1 is MDHEN, CDR2 SYDVKM, per germline. V gave up 8 bases and J gave up 10 bases, with 15 bases separating them. This CDR3 region has 11 residues.

The chain has TRBV7-2 and TRBJ2-7; 7 bases agree with TRBD1. Losses at the gene ends were 5 bases for V and 2 bases for J; bases not matched to a gene: 6. Germline CDR1 and CDR2: SGHTA and FQGNSA. The CDR3 totals 14 residues. The CDR3 loop is CASSTWTGAYEQYF. CDR3 DNA: TGTGCCAGCAGCACCTGGACAGGCGCCTACGAGCAGTACTTC.

The gene calls are TRBV15 and TRBJ2-5; no firm D call. V was shortened by 0 bases and J by 3 bases, with 11 bases between the two germline ends. Germline CDR1 is LNHNV and CDR2 is YYDKDF (reference sequence). The CDR3 totals 15 residues. CDR3 residues: CATSRDIGSEETQYF. CDR3 sequence (DNA): TGTGCCACCAGCAGAGATATTGGCAGTGAAGAGACCCAGTACTTC.

This chain joins TRBV6-1 and TRBJ2-7, with 8 bases matching TRBD2. This CDR3 contains 15 residues. Germline V gene lookup returns CDR1 MNHNS and CDR2 SASEGT. V dropped 2 bases and J dropped 2; count of bases not matched to a gene: 5. The CDR3 loop is CASSEWERGPYEQYF. The CDR3 DNA reads as TGTGCCAGCAGTGAATGGGAGCGGGGGCCCTACGAGCAGTACTTC.

This sequence joins TRBV7-3 and TRBJ2-2; 10 positions agree with TRBD1. The CDR3 sequence is 15 residues long. Germline-derived CDR1 and CDR2 are SGHTA and FQGTGA. V lost 2 bases to trimming and J lost 5 bases; unmatched junction nucleotides: 2. In nucleotides, the CDR3 is TGTGCCAGCAGCTTAGCGGGACAGGGGACCGGGGAGCTGTTTTTT. Its protein product is CASSLAGQGTGELFF.